The rows below give T cell receptor beta chains drawn from one sample of a study of OX40 agonist ivuxolimab in advanced cancers. Data came from immunoSEQ multiplex PCR; TCRdb stores just in-frame clones and leaves some out. The data contain 65,000 to 95,000 clones, around 90% of them singletons. Material: CD4+ or CD8+ T cells sorted from blood, obtained in a trial of the OX40 agonist ivuxolimab. Receptors were obtained from an adult with an advanced solid tumor such as melanoma, head and neck, liver or kidney cancer. The CDR3 runs from the conserved cysteine through the conserved F or W. A D gene is named only where the DNA matches it firmly. Clone size is shown for a subset of rows, as once, few, many or a class of expanded clone.

abundance: -; d_gene: -; len: 15; v_gene: TRBV7-9; j_gene: TRBJ1-4; CDR3aa: CASSPAGGPSEKLFF; CDR3nt: TGTGCCAGCAGCCCAGCCGGGGGGCCAAGTGAAAAACTGTTTTTT
abundance: -; d_gene: -; len: 15; v_gene: TRBV2; j_gene: TRBJ2-2; CDR3aa: CASRAGGPNTGELFF; CDR3nt: TGTGCCAGCAGGGCCGGGGGACCAAACACCGGGGAGCTGTTTTTT
abundance: -; d_gene: -; len: 15; v_gene: TRBV9; j_gene: TRBJ2-7; CDR3aa: CASSVSGTGIYEQYF; CDR3nt: TGTGCCAGCAGCGTTAGCGGGACAGGGATTTACGAGCAGTACTTC
abundance: few; d_gene: TRBD2; len: 15; v_gene: TRBV6-5; j_gene: TRBJ2-2; CDR3aa: CASSRTSGRFGELFF; CDR3nt: TGTGCCAGCAGTCGGACTAGCGGGAGATTCGGGGAGCTGTTTTTT
abundance: once; d_gene: TRBD1; len: 16; v_gene: TRBV4-2; j_gene: TRBJ1-4; CDR3aa: CASSQQTGTGGEKLFF; CDR3nt: TGTGCCAGCAGCCAACAAACCGGGACAGGGGGTGAAAAACTGTTTTTT
abundance: -; d_gene: TRBD1; len: 14; v_gene: TRBV9; j_gene: TRBJ2-7; CDR3aa: CASSAGQGAREQYF; CDR3nt: TGTGCCAGCAGCGCGGGACAGGGGGCGCGAGAGCAGTACTTC
abundance: -; d_gene: -; len: 14; v_gene: TRBV5-1; j_gene: TRBJ1-2; CDR3aa: CASSLEGGNYGYTF; CDR3nt: TGCGCCAGCAGCTTGGAAGGGGGTAACTATGGCTACACCTTC
abundance: once; d_gene: TRBD1; len: 14; v_gene: TRBV7-3; j_gene: TRBJ2-3; CDR3aa: CASSLGQATDTQYF; CDR3nt: TGTGCCAGCAGCCTCGGACAGGCCACAGATACGCAGTATTTT
abundance: -; d_gene: TRBD2; len: 15; v_gene: TRBV2; j_gene: TRBJ2-1; CDR3aa: CASSPLAGGPGEQFF; CDR3nt: TGTGCCAGCAGTCCCCTAGCGGGAGGGCCGGGTGAGCAGTTCTTC
abundance: -; d_gene: -; len: 14; v_gene: TRBV7-3; j_gene: TRBJ2-1; CDR3aa: CASSSMAGLGEQFF; CDR3nt: TGTGCCAGCAGCTCAATGGCGGGGCTGGGTGAGCAGTTCTTC
abundance: -; d_gene: -; len: 16; v_gene: TRBV7-2; j_gene: TRBJ1-4; CDR3aa: CASSLVPTGGFEKLFF; CDR3nt: TGTGCCAGCAGCTTAGTTCCCACGGGAGGTTTTGAAAAACTGTTTTTT
abundance: -; d_gene: TRBD2; len: 15; v_gene: TRBV27; j_gene: TRBJ2-3; CDR3aa: CASTRTSGGTDTQYF; CDR3nt: TGTGCCAGCACCCGGACTAGCGGAGGCACAGATACGCAGTATTTT
abundance: -; d_gene: TRBD1; len: 15; v_gene: TRBV2; j_gene: TRBJ2-2; CDR3aa: CASRSGTGSSGELFF; CDR3nt: TGTGCCAGCAGATCCGGGACAGGGTCTAGCGGGGAGCTGTTTTTT
abundance: -; d_gene: -; len: 13; v_gene: TRBV6-1; j_gene: TRBJ2-7; CDR3aa: CATQGLISYEQYF; CDR3nt: TGTGCCACCCAGGGACTTATCTCCTACGAGCAGTACTTC
abundance: -; d_gene: -; len: 11; v_gene: TRBV7-2; j_gene: TRBJ2-1; CDR3aa: CASSSDAEQFF; CDR3nt: TGTGCCAGCAGCTCCGATGCTGAGCAGTTCTTC
abundance: once; d_gene: TRBD1; len: 13; v_gene: TRBV29-1; j_gene: TRBJ2-7; CDR3aa: CSVDPQGAYEQYF; CDR3nt: TGCAGCGTTGACCCCCAGGGGGCCTACGAGCAGTACTTC
abundance: -; d_gene: TRBD2; len: 18; v_gene: TRBV6-4; j_gene: TRBJ2-5; CDR3aa: CASSDWPVASGFQETQYF; CDR3nt: TGTGCCAGCAGTGACTGGCCGGTCGCTAGCGGGTTCCAAGAGACCCAGTACTTC
abundance: -; d_gene: TRBD1; len: 15; v_gene: TRBV7-2; j_gene: TRBJ2-7; CDR3aa: CASSHSRDSIYEQYF; CDR3nt: TGTGCCAGCAGCCACAGCCGGGACAGTATCTACGAGCAGTACTTC
abundance: -; d_gene: -; len: 14; v_gene: TRBV5-5; j_gene: TRBJ1-4; CDR3aa: CASSLYSRNEKLFF; CDR3nt: TGTGCCAGCAGCTTGTATTCGCGGAATGAAAAACTGTTTTTT
abundance: -; d_gene: -; len: 14; v_gene: TRBV9; j_gene: TRBJ2-1; CDR3aa: CASSAEKQGNEQFF; CDR3nt: TGTGCCAGCAGCGCAGAGAAACAGGGCAATGAGCAGTTCTTC
abundance: -; d_gene: -; len: 14; v_gene: TRBV7-2; j_gene: TRBJ2-7; CDR3aa: CASSLDGLPYEQYF; CDR3nt: TGTGCCAGCAGCTTAGACGGACTTCCCTACGAGCAGTACTTC
abundance: -; d_gene: -; len: 11; v_gene: TRBV5-1; j_gene: TRBJ1-1; CDR3aa: CASSLEEKAFF; CDR3nt: TGCGCCAGCAGCTTGGAAGAGAAAGCTTTCTTT
abundance: -; d_gene: TRBD2; len: 22; v_gene: TRBV30; j_gene: TRBJ2-6; CDR3aa: CAWSVKGASSGSPFSGANVLTF; CDR3nt: TGTGCCTGGAGTGTAAAAGGCGCGTCTAGCGGGAGTCCCTTCTCTGGGGCCAACGTCCTGACTTTC
abundance: -; d_gene: TRBD1; len: 15; v_gene: TRBV6-1; j_gene: TRBJ1-5; CDR3aa: CASTQDPRGNQPQHF; CDR3nt: TGTGCCAGCACCCAGGATCCCAGGGGGAATCAGCCCCAGCATTTT
abundance: once; d_gene: -; len: 15; v_gene: TRBV4-1; j_gene: TRBJ2-7; CDR3aa: CASSQETGGSYEQYF; CDR3nt: TGCGCCAGCAGCCAAGAAACGGGCGGATCCTACGAGCAGTACTTC
abundance: -; d_gene: -; len: 14; v_gene: TRBV28; j_gene: TRBJ1-2; CDR3aa: CASTAAGPHYGYTF; CDR3nt: TGTGCCAGCACCGCCGCAGGGCCCCACTATGGCTACACCTTC
abundance: -; d_gene: -; len: 11; v_gene: TRBV7-9; j_gene: TRBJ2-1; CDR3aa: CASSFVGEQFF; CDR3nt: TGTGCCAGCAGCTTCGTCGGTGAGCAGTTCTTC
abundance: -; d_gene: TRBD2; len: 15; v_gene: TRBV6-1; j_gene: TRBJ2-7; CDR3aa: CASSGRAGGSYEQYF; CDR3nt: TGTGCCAGCAGCGGGCGGGCGGGAGGAAGTTACGAGCAGTACTTC
abundance: -; d_gene: -; len: 13; v_gene: TRBV7-2; j_gene: TRBJ2-5; CDR3aa: CASSLVDLETQYF; CDR3nt: TGTGCCAGCAGCTTAGTGGATCTAGAGACCCAGTACTTC
abundance: -; d_gene: -; len: 13; v_gene: TRBV30; j_gene: TRBJ2-7; CDR3aa: CAWTSSDPYEQYF; CDR3nt: TGTGCCTGGACCTCTAGCGACCCCTACGAGCAGTACTTC
abundance: -; d_gene: TRBD2; len: 14; v_gene: TRBV2; j_gene: TRBJ2-5; CDR3aa: CASRVGGSKETQYF; CDR3nt: TGTGCCAGCAGGGTGGGGGGGAGTAAAGAGACCCAGTACTTC
abundance: once; d_gene: -; len: 14; v_gene: TRBV10-3; j_gene: TRBJ2-3; CDR3aa: CAISESEVPDTQYF; CDR3nt: TGTGCCATCAGTGAGTCGGAGGTGCCGGATACGCAGTATTTT
abundance: -; d_gene: TRBD1; len: 17; v_gene: TRBV19; j_gene: TRBJ2-3; CDR3aa: CASSMRTGQGHTDTQYF; CDR3nt: TGTGCCAGTAGTATGCGGACGGGACAGGGCCACACAGATACGCAGTATTTT
abundance: -; d_gene: -; len: 15; v_gene: TRBV7-8; j_gene: TRBJ1-5; CDR3aa: CASSLEGWGNQPQHF; CDR3nt: TGTGCCAGCAGCTTAGAGGGATGGGGCAATCAGCCCCAGCATTTT
abundance: few; d_gene: -; len: 17; v_gene: TRBV4-3; j_gene: TRBJ2-2; CDR3aa: CASSPPRLGANTGELFF; CDR3nt: TGCGCCAGCAGCCCTCCCCGGCTGGGTGCGAACACCGGGGAGCTGTTTTTT
abundance: -; d_gene: -; len: 15; v_gene: TRBV14; j_gene: TRBJ1-2; CDR3aa: CASSQDLGGARGYTF; CDR3nt: TGTGCCAGCAGCCAAGATTTGGGGGGGGCGCGTGGCTACACCTTC
abundance: -; d_gene: -; len: 12; v_gene: TRBV27; j_gene: TRBJ1-1; CDR3aa: CASSFLSGTAFF; CDR3nt: TGTGCCAGCAGTTTTTTGTCAGGGACGGCTTTCTTT
abundance: -; d_gene: -; len: 20; v_gene: TRBV4-2; j_gene: TRBJ2-6; CDR3aa: CASSHITGETFLSGANVLTF; CDR3nt: TGTGCCAGCAGCCATATCACTGGCGAAACATTTCTCTCTGGGGCCAACGTCCTGACTTTC
abundance: -; d_gene: TRBD2; len: 15; v_gene: TRBV7-9; j_gene: TRBJ2-7; CDR3aa: CASSFVLAGAYEQYF; CDR3nt: TGTGCCAGCAGCTTTGTCCTAGCGGGAGCCTACGAGCAGTACTTC
abundance: -; d_gene: -; len: 14; v_gene: TRBV6-6; j_gene: TRBJ2-1; CDR3aa: CASRSRGSYNEQFF; CDR3nt: TGTGCCAGTAGATCCAGGGGCTCCTACAATGAGCAGTTCTTC
abundance: -; d_gene: TRBD2; len: 15; v_gene: TRBV28; j_gene: TRBJ2-5; CDR3aa: CASSLAGGQAETQYF; CDR3nt: TGTGCCAGCTCATTAGCGGGAGGCCAGGCGGAGACCCAGTACTTC
abundance: -; d_gene: -; len: 14; v_gene: TRBV29-1; j_gene: TRBJ2-5; CDR3aa: CSVKQGRGRETQYF; CDR3nt: TGCAGCGTCAAACAGGGAAGGGGACGAGAGACCCAGTACTTC
abundance: once; d_gene: -; len: 13; v_gene: TRBV10-3; j_gene: TRBJ1-1; CDR3aa: CAVRGDLNTEAFF; CDR3nt: TGTGCCGTAAGAGGGGACCTTAACACTGAAGCTTTCTTT
abundance: -; d_gene: -; len: 18; v_gene: TRBV21-1; j_gene: TRBJ1-2; CDR3aa: CASSKYGREPGPGTAYTF; CDR3nt: TGTGCCAGCAGCAAATACGGCAGGGAGCCCGGACCCGGGACAGCTTACACCTTC
abundance: -; d_gene: -; len: 12; v_gene: TRBV15; j_gene: TRBJ2-7; CDR3aa: CATSRDTLQAYF; CDR3nt: TGTGCCACCAGCAGAGATACACTGCAGGCGTACTTC
abundance: -; d_gene: TRBD2; len: 16; v_gene: TRBV29-1; j_gene: TRBJ2-1; CDR3aa: CSSRGGWRLAGYEQFF; CDR3nt: TGCAGCTCCCGCGGGGGGTGGAGACTAGCGGGGTATGAGCAGTTCTTC
abundance: -; d_gene: -; len: 13; v_gene: TRBV19; j_gene: TRBJ2-5; CDR3aa: CASRGTLQETQYF; CDR3nt: TGTGCCAGTAGGGGGACATTACAAGAGACCCAGTACTTC
abundance: -; d_gene: -; len: 15; v_gene: TRBV7-2; j_gene: TRBJ2-7; CDR3aa: CASSLSRTGAREQYF; CDR3nt: TGTGCCAGCAGCTTATCGCGTACGGGGGCGAGGGAGCAGTACTTC
abundance: -; d_gene: TRBD2; len: 17; v_gene: TRBV6-1; j_gene: TRBJ2-3; CDR3aa: CASSDPMTSEYTDTQYF; CDR3nt: TGTGCCAGCAGTGATCCGATGACTAGCGAGTACACAGATACGCAGTATTTT
abundance: -; d_gene: -; len: 14; v_gene: TRBV5-4; j_gene: TRBJ1-2; CDR3aa: CASSPNRFFYGYTF; CDR3nt: TGTGCCAGCAGCCCAAACAGGTTCTTCTATGGCTACACCTTC
abundance: -; d_gene: -; len: 15; v_gene: TRBV7-2; j_gene: TRBJ1-5; CDR3aa: CASSMDSYSNQPQHF; CDR3nt: TGTGCCAGCAGCATGGACAGTTATAGCAATCAGCCCCAGCATTTT
abundance: once; d_gene: -; len: 13; v_gene: TRBV6-1; j_gene: TRBJ2-7; CDR3aa: CASTGPGTYEQYF; CDR3nt: TGTGCCAGCACTGGACCGGGGACCTACGAGCAGTACTTC
abundance: -; d_gene: -; len: 11; v_gene: TRBV20-1; j_gene: TRBJ2-5; CDR3aa: CSATGQETQYF; CDR3nt: TGCAGTGCTACGGGCCAAGAGACCCAGTACTTC
abundance: -; d_gene: -; len: 14; v_gene: TRBV18; j_gene: TRBJ2-3; CDR3aa: CASSQGGGTDTQYF; CDR3nt: TGTGCCAGCTCACAAGGGGGGGGCACAGATACGCAGTATTTT